This TCR beta chain was identified during a study of siplizumab effects on memory and regulatory T cells. Germline V gives CDR1 SGHRS, CDR2 YFSETQ. The CDR3 has 13 amino acids. Between the trimmed V and J ends, which lost 4 bases and 4 bases, there was a span of 9 bases. Coculturing at 37°C lasted 5 to 7 days for the mixed lymphocyte reaction cells. Generated by immunoSEQ multiplex PCR, the TCRdb table keeps only in-frame clones and is missing some. The sample contains several hundred clones, about 60% of which appear only once. A word on this clone: The antigen remains undetermined.

Findings and caveats of the study: The apparent diversity of naive T cells exceeded that of memory cells, and naive T cells seemed to make a major contribution to the alloresponse. Among alloreactive clones, only a minor fraction mapped to unstimulated subsets. A mean of about 70% of mappable alloreactive CD4+ clones were Treg-derived with siplizumab, compared with around 26% in controls. Some alloreactive sequences were traceable to unstimulated CD4+ memory cells, and siplizumab significantly reduced them.

The TCR comes from a human donor in good health; the cells came from an allogeneic mixed lymphocyte reaction. The specimen was CFSE-low (dividing) CD4+ T cells sorted from an allogeneic mixed lymphocyte reaction. The chain couples TRBV5-1 to TRBJ1-5; D is possibly TRBD1 (6 bases). The CDR3 bases are TGCGCCAGCAGCCAGAGGGGGAATCAGCCCCAGCATTTT. Translation: CASSQRGNQPQHF.